The 11 T cell receptor beta chains below all came from one sample that was sequenced in a study of T-cell memory formation after mild COVID-19. TCRdb re-called the 5' RACE reads through MiXCR, storing one row per CDR3 protein. The table records 380,000 or so distinct CDR3 sequences, around 13% of them present only once. The sample consisted of PBMCs or a T cell subset sorted from them (not recorded which). The receptors stem from a man aged 18-30 years who had mild COVID-19 (a few samples of this study predate the infection). Cell type and time point are not known.

This clonotype showed up just a few times. This chain joins TRBV7-3 and TRBJ1-5; no reliable D call. CDR3 size: 13 residues. Germline assignment: CDR1 SGHTA and CDR2 FQGTGA. With 4 bases removed from V and 5 bases from J, the gap between germline ends came to 9 bases. The CDR3, as DNA: TGTGCCAGCAGCTCCGCAGTAGATCAGCCCCAGCATTTT. Translating it yields CASSSAVDQPQHF.

This clonotype was seen a handful of times. The gene calls are TRBV5-1 and TRBJ1-3; D not certain. V was cut by 0 bases and J by 4 bases, with 11 bases left in between. The CDR3 has 15 residues. CDR1 is SGHRS and CDR2 is YFSETQ in the germline V gene. The CDR3, as DNA: TGCGCCAGCAGCTTGGAGGCGGCTACCGGAAACACCATATATTTT. Encoded protein: CASSLEAATGNTIYF.

This clonotype showed up many times. CDR3 region: CASSSQFSGGAADTQYF. The CDR3 coding sequence is TGTGCCAGCAGCTCACAATTTAGCGGGGGGGCCGCAGATACGCAGTATTTT. The rearrangement joins TRBV7-2 to TRBJ2-3; 11 nucleotides match TRBD2. The germline gives CDR1 SGHTA, CDR2 FQGNSA. V trimming: 4 bases; J trimming: 4 bases; junction bases outside the gene matches: 10. The CDR3 runs 17 residues.

This clonotype appeared a few times. The V and J genes are TRBV7-9 and TRBJ2-7; no definite D call. This CDR3 spans 15 amino acids. Germline loops: CDR1 SEHNR, CDR2 FQNEAQ (reference sequence). Trimming took off 3 bases at V and 2 bases at J, with 14 bases between the two ends. CDR3 DNA sequence: TGTGCCAGCAGCTTTGGGTCCTTACAGACCTACGAGCAGTACGTC. Amino acids: CASSFGSLQTYEQYV.

This clonotype has a handful of counts. V is TRBV6-2 or TRBV6-3 and J is TRBJ2-1, with D possibly matching TRBD1 (6 bases). This CDR3 contains 14 residues. CDR1 is MNHEY, CDR2 SVGEGT, per germline. V dropped 6 bases and J dropped 7 bases, with 16 bases sitting between them. The CDR3 bases are TGTGCCAGCAGCCCACAGGGTATAATGAATGAGCAGTTCTTC. The encoded protein is CASSPQGIMNEQFF.

This clonotype turned up a few times. V usage is TRBV5-1 and J usage is TRBJ1-1, with TRBD1 matching 8 bases. Trimming took 4 bases from V and 7 from J; bases not matched to a gene: 9. The CDR3 is 14 residues long. The germline V gene encodes CDR1 SGHRS and CDR2 YFSETQ. This CDR3 reads CASSEDRGLNEAFF. The DNA of the CDR3 is TGCGCCAGCAGCGAAGACAGGGGACTTAATGAAGCTTTCTTT.

The chain couples TRBV29-1 to TRBJ1-1, with D possibly matching TRBD1 (5 bases). V lost 4 bases to trimming and J lost 6 bases, with 12 bases between them. CDR1 is SQVTM and CDR2 is ANQGSEA in the germline V gene. The CDR3 covers 12 residues. The CDR3 protein is CSVAFGTAEAFF. For the CDR3, the DNA is TGCAGCGTTGCCTTCGGGACCGCTGAAGCTTTCTTT. Drawing the rest from reference TRBV29-1 and TRBJ1-1, the complete variable domain is SAVISQKPSRDICQRGTSLTIQCQVDSQVTMMFWYRQQPGQSLTLIATANQGSEATYESGFVIDKFPISRPNLTFSTLTVSNMSPEDSSIYLCSVAFGTAEAFFGQGTRLTVV.

V is TRBV12-3 or TRBV12-4 and J is TRBJ1-1, with TRBD1 identical over 7 bases. With V trimmed by 10 bases and J by 11 bases, 13 bases remained unmatched. The CDR3 has 12 residues. DNA for the CDR3: TGTGCCATCGCCAAACAGGGGAGGGTGGCTTTCTTT. Amino acid sequence: CAIAKQGRVAFF.

This clonotype has more than one count but fewer than ten. The rearrangement joins TRBV15 to TRBJ2-3; TRBD2 matches at 7 bases. V shed 3 bases, J shed 9 bases, and the junction held 12 bases outside the gene matches. The germline gives CDR1 LNHNV, CDR2 YYDKDF (reference sequence). The CDR3 sequence is 15 residues long. Written as DNA, the CDR3 is TGTGCCACCAGCAGCGACCTACCGGGACTACGGACGCAGTATTTT. Its translation is CATSSDLPGLRTQYF.

This clonotype was seen a few times. The chain uses TRBV28 and TRBJ2-1; 7 nucleotides line up with TRBD2. CDR1 and CDR2 (germline): MDHEN, SYDVKM. The CDR3 is made up of 14 amino acids. Trimming took 6 bases from V and 4 from J; bases not matched to a gene: 6. CDR3: CASSPWGGYNEQFF. The CDR3 DNA sequence: TGTGCCAGCAGCCCCTGGGGGGGATACAATGAGCAGTTCTTC.

This clonotype was counted only a few times. This chain connects TRBV4-3 to TRBJ1-2; weak D call: TRBD1 (5 bases). V lost 0 bases, J lost 5 bases, and 10 bases lay in between. Germline V lookup: CDR1 LGHNA, CDR2 YSLEER. The CDR3 covers 14 residues. The CDR3 is CASSQETETYGYTF. CDR3 nucleotide sequence: TGCGCCAGCAGCCAAGAGACAGAGACATATGGCTACACCTTC.